The next 3 T cell receptor beta chains were all read from a single sample in a study of blood T cell repertoires in COVID-19. Clones were read by immunoSEQ multiplex PCR, and TCRdb kept only the in-frame ones, dropping some. The sample has some 350,000 clones, almost 90% seen once. Sequencing used peripheral blood. Receptor source: a man in his late teens or twenties with active or convalescent COVID-19.

This chain connects TRBV4-3 to TRBJ1-3; perhaps TRBD1 as D (5 bases). Germline CDR1 and CDR2: LGHNA and YSLEER. The CDR3 is 16 amino acids. V was pared by 2 bases and J by 0 bases, with 11 bases between. This CDR3 is CASSQQQDTSGNTIYF. The CDR3 region has the DNA TGCGCCAGCAGCCAACAACAGGATACCTCTGGAAACACCATATATTTT.

V and J are TRBV18 and TRBJ2-5; D may be TRBD2 (6 bases). Germline loops: CDR1 KGHSH, CDR2 LQKENI. CDR3 length: 14 residues. Trimming left V 3 bases short and J 5 bases short, with 13 bases between. The CDR3 here is CASSPGLRTETQYF. In DNA form, the CDR3 reads TGTGCCAGCTCACCGGGACTTAGGACGGAGACCCAGTACTTC.

This clone was recorded a few times. J is TRBJ1-2 and V is TRBV15; no reliable D call. V dropped 0 bases and J dropped 4 bases, with 15 bases sitting between them. The germline V gene has CDR1 LNHNV and CDR2 YYDKDF (reference sequence). The length of the CDR3 is 16 residues. The CDR3: CATSRDSAPSVYGYTF. The CDR3 coding sequence is TGTGCCACCAGCAGAGATTCCGCACCGAGCGTCTATGGCTACACCTTC. The full variable domain, completed using reference TRBV15 and TRBJ1-2, is DAMVIQNPRYQVTQFGKPVTLSCSQTLNHNVMYWYQQKSSQAPKLLFHYYDKDFNNEADTPDNFQSRRPNTSFCFLDIRSPGLGDTAMYLCATSRDSAPSVYGYTFGSGTRLTVV.